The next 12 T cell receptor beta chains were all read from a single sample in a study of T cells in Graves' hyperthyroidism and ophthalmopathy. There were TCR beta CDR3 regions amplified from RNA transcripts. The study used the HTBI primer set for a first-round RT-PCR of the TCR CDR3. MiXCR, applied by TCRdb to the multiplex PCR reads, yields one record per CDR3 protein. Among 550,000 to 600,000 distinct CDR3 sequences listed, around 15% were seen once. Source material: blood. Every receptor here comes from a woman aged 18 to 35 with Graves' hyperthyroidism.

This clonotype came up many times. Here the CDR3 DNA reads TGTGCCAGCAGTGAAACTCCGACGGGCGAGACCCAGTACTTC. This gives the protein CASSETPTGETQYF. This chain connects TRBV2 to TRBJ2-5; unclear D gene. CDR1 is SNHLY, CDR2 FYNNEI, per germline. V lost 2 bases and J lost 5, with 12 bases in between. The CDR3 has 14 residues.

In DNA, the CDR3 is TGCAGTGCTAGCAGAGTCCAGGCTCGAGGCACTGAAGCTTTCTTT. As protein: CSASRVQARGTEAFF. The chain is built from TRBV20-1 and TRBJ1-1; D not resolved. This CDR3 contains 15 residues. V shed 3 bases and J shed 4 bases, with 18 bases lying between them. Germline assignment: CDR1 DFQATT and CDR2 SNEGSKA (reference sequence).

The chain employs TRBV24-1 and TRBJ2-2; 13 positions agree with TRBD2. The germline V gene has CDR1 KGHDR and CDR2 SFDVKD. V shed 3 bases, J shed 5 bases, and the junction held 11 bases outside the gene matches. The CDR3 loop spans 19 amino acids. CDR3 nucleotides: TGTGCCACCAGTGATGCCCGACTAGCGGGGGGCGGGCGTACCGGGGAGCTGTTTTTT. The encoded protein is CATSDARLAGGGRTGELFF.

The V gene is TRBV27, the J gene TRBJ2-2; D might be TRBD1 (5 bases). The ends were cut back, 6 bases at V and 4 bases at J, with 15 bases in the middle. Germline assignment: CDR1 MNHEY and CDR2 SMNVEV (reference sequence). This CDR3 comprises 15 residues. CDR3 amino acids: CASRLMVGVTGELFF. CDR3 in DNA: TGTGCCAGCAGACTTATGGTAGGGGTCACCGGGGAGCTGTTTTTT.

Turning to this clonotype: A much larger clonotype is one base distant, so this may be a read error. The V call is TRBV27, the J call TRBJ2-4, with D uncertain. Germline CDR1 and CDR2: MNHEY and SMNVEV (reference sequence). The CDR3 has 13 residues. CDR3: CASSPGNRIIRYF. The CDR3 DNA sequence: TGTGCCAGCAGTCCGGGCAATCGGATCATTCGGTACTTC.

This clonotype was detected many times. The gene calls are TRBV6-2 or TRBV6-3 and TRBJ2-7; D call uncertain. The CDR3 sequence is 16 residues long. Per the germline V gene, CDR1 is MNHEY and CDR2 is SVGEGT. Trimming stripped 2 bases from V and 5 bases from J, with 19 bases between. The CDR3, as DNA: TGTGCCAGCAGTTACGGGCAGTTTCGAAGGAACCACGAGCAGTACTTC. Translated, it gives CASSYGQFRRNHEQYF.

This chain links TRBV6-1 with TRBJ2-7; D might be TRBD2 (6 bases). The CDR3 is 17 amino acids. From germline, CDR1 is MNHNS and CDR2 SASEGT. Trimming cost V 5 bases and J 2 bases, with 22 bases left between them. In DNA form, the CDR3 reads TGTGCCAGCAGTCGACGCAAGACAATAGCGGAAACCTACGAGCAGTACTTC. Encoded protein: CASSRRKTIAETYEQYF.

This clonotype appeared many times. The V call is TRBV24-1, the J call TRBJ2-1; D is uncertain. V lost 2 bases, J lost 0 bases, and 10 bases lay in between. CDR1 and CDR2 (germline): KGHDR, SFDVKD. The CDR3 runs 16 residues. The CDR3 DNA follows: TGTGCCACCAGTGATTCGGACGTAAGCTCCTACAATGAGCAGTTCTTC. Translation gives CATSDSDVSSYNEQFF.

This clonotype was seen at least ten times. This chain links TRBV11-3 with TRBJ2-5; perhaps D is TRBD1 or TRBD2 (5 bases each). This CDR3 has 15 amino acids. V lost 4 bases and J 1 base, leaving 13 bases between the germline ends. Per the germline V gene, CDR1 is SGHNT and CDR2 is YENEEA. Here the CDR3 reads CASSSGPGVQETQYF. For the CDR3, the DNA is TGTGCCAGCAGCTCGGGGCCGGGCGTCCAAGAGACCCAGTACTTC.

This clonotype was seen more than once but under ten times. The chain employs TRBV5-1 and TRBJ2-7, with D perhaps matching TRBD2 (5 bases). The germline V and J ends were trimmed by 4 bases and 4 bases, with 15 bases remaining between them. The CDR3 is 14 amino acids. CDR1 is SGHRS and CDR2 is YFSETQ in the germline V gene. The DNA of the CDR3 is TGCGCCAGCAGCCAGGAGGACGGGGAGTACGAGCAGTACTTC. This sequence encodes CASSQEDGEYEQYF.

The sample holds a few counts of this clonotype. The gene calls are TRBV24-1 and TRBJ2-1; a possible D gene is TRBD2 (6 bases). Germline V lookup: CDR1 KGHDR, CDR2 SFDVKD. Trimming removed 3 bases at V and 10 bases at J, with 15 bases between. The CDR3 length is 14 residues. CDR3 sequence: CATSDPVGGREQFF. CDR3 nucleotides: TGTGCCACCAGTGATCCCGTCGGGGGTAGGGAGCAGTTCTTC.

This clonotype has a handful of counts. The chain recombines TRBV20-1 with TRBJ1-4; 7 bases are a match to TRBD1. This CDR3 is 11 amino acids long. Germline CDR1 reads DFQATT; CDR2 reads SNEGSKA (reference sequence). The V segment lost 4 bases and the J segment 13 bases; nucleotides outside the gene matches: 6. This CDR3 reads CSATDREVLFF. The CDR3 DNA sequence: TGCAGTGCTACAGACAGGGAGGTACTGTTTTTT.